This T cell receptor beta chain was captured by sequencing in a study of tumor-infiltrating lymphocytes in primary liver carcinoma. Study-level information: Each of the growths was stage T1-T3 N0M0, extending roughly 4.2 to 11 cm across. Points from the study as a whole: Compared with tumor region pairs, tumor-adjacent and tumor-blood pairs overlapped less. Tumor top-250-clone fraction significantly exceeded that of blood (p = 0.039).

TCR beta cDNA was prepared out of around 460 ng total RNA by means of a constant-region primer. Each TCR beta library was derived from three nested multiplex PCR rounds that employed slightly modified ARM-PCR. A C-beta reverse primer and TRBV1-TRBV30 forward primers served in each of the first two PCR rounds, at 10 cycles apiece. One entry per CDR3 protein results from TCRdb running MiXCR on the multiplex PCR reads. The sample comprises more than 50,000 distinct CDR3 sequences, about 70% of which are singletons, and around 23% rests with the top ten. The CDR3 has 13 amino acids. The germline V gene encodes CDR1 SGHDT and CDR2 YYEEEE. Turning to this clonotype: As yet, its antigen is unknown. A read error may produce the germline difference seen at one junction end.

Bulk tissue was left unsorted, and RNA and DNA were co-extracted from 20-30 mg of it. This receptor was taken from a man aged 40-50 years with primary liver carcinoma and hepatitis B virus infection. Sequencing was carried out using liver tumor tissue from sampling region 2. This sample's subset: tumor region T2, inferior pole. The rearrangement links TRBV5-6 to TRBJ2-5; D tentatively fits TRBD1 or TRBD2 (5 bases each). CDR3: CAGSFTGRETQYF. DNA for the CDR3: TGTGCCGGCAGCTTCACGGGGCGGGAGACCCAGTACTTC.